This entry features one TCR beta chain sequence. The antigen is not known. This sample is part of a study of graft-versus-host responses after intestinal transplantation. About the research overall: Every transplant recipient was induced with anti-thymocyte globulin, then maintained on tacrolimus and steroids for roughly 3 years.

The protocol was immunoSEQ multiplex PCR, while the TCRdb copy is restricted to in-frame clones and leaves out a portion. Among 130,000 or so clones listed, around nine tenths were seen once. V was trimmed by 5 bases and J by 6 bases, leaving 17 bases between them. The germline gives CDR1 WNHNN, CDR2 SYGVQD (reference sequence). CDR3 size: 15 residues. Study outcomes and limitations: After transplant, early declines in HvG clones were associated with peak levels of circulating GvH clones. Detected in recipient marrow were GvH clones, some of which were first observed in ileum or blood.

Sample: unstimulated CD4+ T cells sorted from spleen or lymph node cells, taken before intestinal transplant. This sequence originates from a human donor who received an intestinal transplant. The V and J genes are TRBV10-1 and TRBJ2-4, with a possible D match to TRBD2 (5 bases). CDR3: CASSNWAGDGNIQYF. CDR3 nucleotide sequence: TGCGCCAGCAGTAACTGGGCCGGGGATGGAAACATTCAGTACTTC.